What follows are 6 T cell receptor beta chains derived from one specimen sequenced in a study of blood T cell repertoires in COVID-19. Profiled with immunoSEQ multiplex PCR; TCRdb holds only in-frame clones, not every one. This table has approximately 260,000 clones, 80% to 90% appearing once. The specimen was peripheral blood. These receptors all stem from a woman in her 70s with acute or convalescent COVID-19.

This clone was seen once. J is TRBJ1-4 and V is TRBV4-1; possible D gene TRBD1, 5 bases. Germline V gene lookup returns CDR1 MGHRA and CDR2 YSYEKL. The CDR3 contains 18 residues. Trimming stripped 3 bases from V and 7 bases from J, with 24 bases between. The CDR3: CASSQDPGLAGTFEKLFF. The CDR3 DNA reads TGCGCCAGCAGCCAGGACCCGGGACTAGCGGGAACATTTGAAAAACTGTTTTTT.

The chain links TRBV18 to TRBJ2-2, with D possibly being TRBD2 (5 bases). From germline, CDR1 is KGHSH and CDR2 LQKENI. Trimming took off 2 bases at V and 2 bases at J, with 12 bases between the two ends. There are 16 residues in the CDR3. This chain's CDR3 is CASSPFTGTNTGELFF. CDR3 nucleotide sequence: TGTGCCAGCTCACCATTTACGGGAACAAACACCGGGGAGCTGTTTTTT.

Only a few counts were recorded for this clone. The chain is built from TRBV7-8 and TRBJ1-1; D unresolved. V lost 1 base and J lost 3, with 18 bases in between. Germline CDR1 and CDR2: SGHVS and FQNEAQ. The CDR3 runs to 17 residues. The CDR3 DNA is TGTGCCAGCAGCTTAGTCGGGATGCGGTACAAGGACACTGAAGCTTTCTTT. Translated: CASSLVGMRYKDTEAFF. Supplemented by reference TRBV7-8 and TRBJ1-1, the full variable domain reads GAGVSQSPRYKVAKRGQDVALRCDPISGHVSLFWYQQALGQGPEFLTYFQNEAQLDKSGLPSDRFFAERPEGSVSTLKIQRTQQEDSAVYLCASSLVGMRYKDTEAFFGQGTRLTVV.

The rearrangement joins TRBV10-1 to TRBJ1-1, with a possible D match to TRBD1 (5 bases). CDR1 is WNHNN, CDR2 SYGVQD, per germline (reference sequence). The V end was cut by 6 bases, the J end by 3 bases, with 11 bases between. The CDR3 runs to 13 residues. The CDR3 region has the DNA TGCGCCAGCAGGCGGGACGCCTACACTGAAGCTTTCTTT. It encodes CASRRDAYTEAFF.

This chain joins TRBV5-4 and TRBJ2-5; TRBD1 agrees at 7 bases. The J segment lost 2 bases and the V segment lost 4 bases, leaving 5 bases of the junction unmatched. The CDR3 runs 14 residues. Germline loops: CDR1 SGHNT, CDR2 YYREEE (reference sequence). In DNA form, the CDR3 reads TGTGCCAGCAGCCCGGGACAGAGGCAAGAGACCCAGTACTTC. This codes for CASSPGQRQETQYF.

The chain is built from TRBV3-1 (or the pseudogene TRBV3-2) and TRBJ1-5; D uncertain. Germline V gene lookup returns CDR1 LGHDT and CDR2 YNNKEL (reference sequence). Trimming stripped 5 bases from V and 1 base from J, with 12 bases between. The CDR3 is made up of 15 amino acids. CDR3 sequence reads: CASSGTGISNQPQHF. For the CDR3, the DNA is TGTGCCAGCAGCGGTACCGGGATCAGCAATCAGCCCCAGCATTTT.